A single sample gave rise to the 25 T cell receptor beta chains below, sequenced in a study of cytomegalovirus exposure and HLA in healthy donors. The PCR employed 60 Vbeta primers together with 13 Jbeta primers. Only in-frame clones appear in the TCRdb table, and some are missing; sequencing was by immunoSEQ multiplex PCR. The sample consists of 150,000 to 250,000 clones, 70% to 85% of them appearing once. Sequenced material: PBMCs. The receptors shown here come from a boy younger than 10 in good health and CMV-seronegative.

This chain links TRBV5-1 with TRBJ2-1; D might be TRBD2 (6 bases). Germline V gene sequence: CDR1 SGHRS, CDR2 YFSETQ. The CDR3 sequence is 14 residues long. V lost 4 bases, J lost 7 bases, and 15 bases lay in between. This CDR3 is CASSLGSGRNEQFF. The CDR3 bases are TGCGCCAGCAGCCTTGGTAGCGGTAGGAATGAGCAGTTCTTC.

The CDR3 region is CASSGPLTANEQFF. The CDR3 DNA reads as TGTGCCAGCTCCGGGCCTTTGACAGCCAATGAGCAGTTCTTC. The chain uses TRBV6-6 and TRBJ2-1; maybe TRBD1 (5 bases). Germline V lookup: CDR1 MNHNY, CDR2 SVGAGI (reference sequence). Deletions cut 8 bases from V and 6 bases from J, with 17 bases between. This CDR3 comprises 14 residues.

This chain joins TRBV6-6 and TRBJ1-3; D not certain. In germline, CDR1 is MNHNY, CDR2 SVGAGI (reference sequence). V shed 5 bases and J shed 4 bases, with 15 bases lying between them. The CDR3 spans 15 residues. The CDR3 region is CASSPSLVAGNTIYF. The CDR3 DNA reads TGTGCCAGCAGTCCCTCCTTGGTAGCGGGAAACACCATATATTTT.

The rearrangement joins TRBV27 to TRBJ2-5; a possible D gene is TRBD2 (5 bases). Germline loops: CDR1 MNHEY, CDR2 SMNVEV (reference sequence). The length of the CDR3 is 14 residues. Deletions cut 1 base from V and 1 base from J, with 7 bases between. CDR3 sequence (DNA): TGTGCCAGCAGTTTATTTGGACTCCAAGAGACCCAGTACTTC. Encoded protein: CASSLFGLQETQYF.

The CDR3 loop reads CAGGEGRYQPQHF. The CDR3 nucleotides read TGTGCCGGGGGGGAGGGGCGGTATCAGCCCCAGCATTTT. This chain uses TRBV2 with TRBJ1-5, with D tentatively TRBD1 (5 bases). CDR3 length equals 13 residues. Trimming took 11 bases from V and 5 from J, leaving 16 bases between them. Germline lookup yields CDR1 SNHLY and CDR2 FYNNEI.

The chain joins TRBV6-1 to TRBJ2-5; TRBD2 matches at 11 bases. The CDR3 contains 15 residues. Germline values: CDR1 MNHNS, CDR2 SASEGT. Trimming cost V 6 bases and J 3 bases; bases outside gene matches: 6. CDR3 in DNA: TGTGCCAGCAGAAGTCTACTAGCGGGGGAAGAGACCCAGTACTTC. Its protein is CASRSLLAGEETQYF.

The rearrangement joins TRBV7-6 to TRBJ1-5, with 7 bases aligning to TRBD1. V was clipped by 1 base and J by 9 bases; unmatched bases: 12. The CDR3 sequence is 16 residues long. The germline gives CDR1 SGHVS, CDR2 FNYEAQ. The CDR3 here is CASSLEGGQSLGPQHF. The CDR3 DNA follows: TGTGCCAGCAGCTTAGAGGGGGGACAGAGCCTAGGGCCCCAGCATTTT.

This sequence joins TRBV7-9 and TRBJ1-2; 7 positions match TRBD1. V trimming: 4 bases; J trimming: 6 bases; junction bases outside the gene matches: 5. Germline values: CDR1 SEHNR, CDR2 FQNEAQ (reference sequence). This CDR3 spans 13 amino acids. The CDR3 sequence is CASSSDRVHGYTF. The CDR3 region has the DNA TGTGCCAGCAGCTCCGACAGGGTACATGGCTACACCTTC.

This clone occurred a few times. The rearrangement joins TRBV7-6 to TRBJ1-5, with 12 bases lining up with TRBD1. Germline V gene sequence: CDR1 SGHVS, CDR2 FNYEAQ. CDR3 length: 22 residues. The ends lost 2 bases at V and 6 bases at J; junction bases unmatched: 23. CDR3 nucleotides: TGTGCCAGCAGCTTACGTCCCCCCCCTTTAATGGGGGGACAGGGGGCGAGTCAGCCCCAGCATTTT. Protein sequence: CASSLRPPPLMGGQGASQPQHF.

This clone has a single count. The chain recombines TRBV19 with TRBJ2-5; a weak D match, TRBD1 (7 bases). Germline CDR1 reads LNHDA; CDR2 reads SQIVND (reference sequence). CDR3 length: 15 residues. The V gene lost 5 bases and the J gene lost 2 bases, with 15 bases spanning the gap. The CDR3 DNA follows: TGTGCCAGTAGTGGATTCAGGGGGGCTCAAGAGACCCAGTACTTC. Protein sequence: CASSGFRGAQETQYF.

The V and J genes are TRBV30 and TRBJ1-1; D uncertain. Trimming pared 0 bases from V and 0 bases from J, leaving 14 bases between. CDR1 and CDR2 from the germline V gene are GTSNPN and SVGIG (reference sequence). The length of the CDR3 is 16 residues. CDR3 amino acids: CAWSVYLRLLNTEAFF. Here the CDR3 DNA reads TGTGCCTGGAGTGTTTACCTGCGGCTGTTGAACACTGAAGCTTTCTTT. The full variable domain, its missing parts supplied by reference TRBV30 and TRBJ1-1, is SQTIHQWPATLVQPVGSPLSLECTVEGTSNPNLYWYRQAAGRGLQLLFYSVGIGQISSEVPQNLSASRPQDRQFILSSKKLLLSDSGFYLCAWSVYLRLLNTEAFFGQGTRLTVV.

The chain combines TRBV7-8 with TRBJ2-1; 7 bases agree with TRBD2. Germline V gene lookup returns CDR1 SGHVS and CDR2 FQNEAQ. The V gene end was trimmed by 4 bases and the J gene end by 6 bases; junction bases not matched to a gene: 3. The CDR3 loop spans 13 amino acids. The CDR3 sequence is CASSSTGGNEQFF. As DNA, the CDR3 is TGTGCCAGCAGCTCTACGGGGGGCAATGAGCAGTTCTTC.

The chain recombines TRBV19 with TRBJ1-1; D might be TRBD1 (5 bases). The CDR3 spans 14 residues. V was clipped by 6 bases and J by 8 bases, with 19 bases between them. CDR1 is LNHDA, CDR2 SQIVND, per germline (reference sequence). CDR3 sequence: CASRSSRVSAEAFF. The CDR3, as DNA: TGTGCCAGTAGATCATCCAGGGTGTCGGCAGAAGCTTTCTTT.

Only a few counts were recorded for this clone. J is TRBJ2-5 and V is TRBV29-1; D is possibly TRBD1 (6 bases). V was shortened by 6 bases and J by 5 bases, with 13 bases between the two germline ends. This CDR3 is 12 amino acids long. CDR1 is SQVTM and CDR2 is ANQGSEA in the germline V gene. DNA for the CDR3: TGCAGCGTGTCAACAGGGTCGGAGACCCAGTACTTC. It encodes CSVSTGSETQYF.

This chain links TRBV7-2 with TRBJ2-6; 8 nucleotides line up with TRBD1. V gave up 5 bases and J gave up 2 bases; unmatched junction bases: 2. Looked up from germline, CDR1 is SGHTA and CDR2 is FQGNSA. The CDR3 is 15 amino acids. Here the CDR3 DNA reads TGTGCCAGCAGCCGACAGGGGACTGGGGCCAACGTCCTGACTTTC. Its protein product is CASSRQGTGANVLTF. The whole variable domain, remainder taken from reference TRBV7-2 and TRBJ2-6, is GAGVSQSPSNKVTEKGKDVELRCDPISGHTALYWYRQSLGQGLEFLIYFQGNSAPDKSGLPSDRFSAERTGGSVSTLTIQRTQQEDSAVYLCASSRQGTGANVLTFGAGSRLTVL.

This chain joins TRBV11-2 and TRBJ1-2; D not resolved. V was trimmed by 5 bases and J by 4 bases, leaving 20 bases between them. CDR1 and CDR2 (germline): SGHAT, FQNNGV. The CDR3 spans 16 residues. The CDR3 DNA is TGTGCCAGCAGCCCCCTTATTTCTCCCGGTGGCTATGGCTACACCTTC. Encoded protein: CASSPLISPGGYGYTF.

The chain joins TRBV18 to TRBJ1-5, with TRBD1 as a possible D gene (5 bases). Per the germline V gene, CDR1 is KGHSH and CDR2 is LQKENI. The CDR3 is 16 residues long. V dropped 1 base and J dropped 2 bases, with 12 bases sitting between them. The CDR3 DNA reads TGTGCCAGCTCACCACTGGGGGGGGTAGGCAATCAGCCCCAGCATTTT. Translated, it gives CASSPLGGVGNQPQHF.

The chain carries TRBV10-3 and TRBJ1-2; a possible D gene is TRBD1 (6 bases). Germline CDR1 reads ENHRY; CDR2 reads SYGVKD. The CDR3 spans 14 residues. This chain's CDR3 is CSSRAGAPVGGYTF. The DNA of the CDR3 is TGTTCTAGCAGGGCGGGGGCGCCGGTGGGAGGCTACACCTTC.

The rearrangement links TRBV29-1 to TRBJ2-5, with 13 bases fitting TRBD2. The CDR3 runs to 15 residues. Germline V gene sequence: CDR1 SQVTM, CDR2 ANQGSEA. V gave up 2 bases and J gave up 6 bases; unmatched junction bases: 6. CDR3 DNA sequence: TGCAGCGTTGAACGACGAGGGACTAGCGGGAAGACCCAGTACTTC. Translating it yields CSVERRGTSGKTQYF.

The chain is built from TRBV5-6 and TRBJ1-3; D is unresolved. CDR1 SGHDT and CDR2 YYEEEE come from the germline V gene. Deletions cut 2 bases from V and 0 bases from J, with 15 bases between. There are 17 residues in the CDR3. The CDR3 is CASSFGWSQLSGNTIYF. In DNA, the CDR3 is TGTGCCAGCAGCTTTGGTTGGTCCCAACTCTCTGGAAACACCATATATTTT.

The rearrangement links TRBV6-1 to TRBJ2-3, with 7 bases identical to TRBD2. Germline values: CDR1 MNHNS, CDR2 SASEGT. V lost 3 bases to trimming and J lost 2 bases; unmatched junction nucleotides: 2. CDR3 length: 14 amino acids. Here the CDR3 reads CASSEGGYTDTQYF. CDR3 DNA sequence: TGTGCCAGCAGTGAGGGGGGGTACACAGATACGCAGTATTTT.

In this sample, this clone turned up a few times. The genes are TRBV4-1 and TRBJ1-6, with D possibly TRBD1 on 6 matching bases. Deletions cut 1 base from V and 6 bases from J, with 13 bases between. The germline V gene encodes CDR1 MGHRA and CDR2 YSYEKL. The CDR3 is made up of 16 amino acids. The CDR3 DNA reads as TGCGCCAGCAGCCAAGGAAATGCCAGGGGTAATTCACCCCTCCACTTT. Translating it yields CASSQGNARGNSPLHF.

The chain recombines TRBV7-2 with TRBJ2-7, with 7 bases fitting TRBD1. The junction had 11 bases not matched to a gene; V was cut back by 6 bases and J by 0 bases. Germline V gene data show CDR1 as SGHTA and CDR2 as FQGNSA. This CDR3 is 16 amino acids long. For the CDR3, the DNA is TGTGCCAGCAGTCTAAGGCCCGGGACAGACTCCTACGAGCAGTACTTC. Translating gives CASSLRPGTDSYEQYF.

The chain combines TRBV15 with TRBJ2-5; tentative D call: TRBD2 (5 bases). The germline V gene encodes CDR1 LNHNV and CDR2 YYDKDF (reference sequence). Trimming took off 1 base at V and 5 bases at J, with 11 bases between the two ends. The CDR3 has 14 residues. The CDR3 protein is CATSRVRGRETQYF. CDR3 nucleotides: TGTGCCACCAGCAGAGTCCGGGGAAGGGAGACCCAGTACTTC.

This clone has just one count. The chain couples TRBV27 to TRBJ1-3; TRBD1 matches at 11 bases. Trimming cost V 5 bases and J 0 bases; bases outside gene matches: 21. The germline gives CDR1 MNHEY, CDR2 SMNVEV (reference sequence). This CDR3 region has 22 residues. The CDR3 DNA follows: TGTGCCAGCAGTCGAAAATGGGGTGGGGACAGGGGGTTAGTAGGCTCTGGAAACACCATATATTTT. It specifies CASSRKWGGDRGLVGSGNTIYF.